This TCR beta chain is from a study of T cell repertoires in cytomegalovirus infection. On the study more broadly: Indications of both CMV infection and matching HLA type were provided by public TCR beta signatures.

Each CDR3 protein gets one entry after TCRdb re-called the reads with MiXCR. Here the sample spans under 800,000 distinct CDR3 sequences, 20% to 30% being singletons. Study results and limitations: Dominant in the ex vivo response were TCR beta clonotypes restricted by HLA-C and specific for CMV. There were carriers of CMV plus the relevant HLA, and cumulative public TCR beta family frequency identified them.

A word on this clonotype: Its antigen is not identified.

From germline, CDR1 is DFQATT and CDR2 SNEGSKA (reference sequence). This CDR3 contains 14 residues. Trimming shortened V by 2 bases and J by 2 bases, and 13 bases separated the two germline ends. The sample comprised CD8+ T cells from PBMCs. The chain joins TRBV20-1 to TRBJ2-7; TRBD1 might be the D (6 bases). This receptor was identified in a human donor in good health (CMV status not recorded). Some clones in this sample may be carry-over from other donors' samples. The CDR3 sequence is CSARRDIGTYEQYF. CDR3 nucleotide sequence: TGCAGTGCTAGAAGGGACATCGGGACCTACGAGCAGTACTTC.